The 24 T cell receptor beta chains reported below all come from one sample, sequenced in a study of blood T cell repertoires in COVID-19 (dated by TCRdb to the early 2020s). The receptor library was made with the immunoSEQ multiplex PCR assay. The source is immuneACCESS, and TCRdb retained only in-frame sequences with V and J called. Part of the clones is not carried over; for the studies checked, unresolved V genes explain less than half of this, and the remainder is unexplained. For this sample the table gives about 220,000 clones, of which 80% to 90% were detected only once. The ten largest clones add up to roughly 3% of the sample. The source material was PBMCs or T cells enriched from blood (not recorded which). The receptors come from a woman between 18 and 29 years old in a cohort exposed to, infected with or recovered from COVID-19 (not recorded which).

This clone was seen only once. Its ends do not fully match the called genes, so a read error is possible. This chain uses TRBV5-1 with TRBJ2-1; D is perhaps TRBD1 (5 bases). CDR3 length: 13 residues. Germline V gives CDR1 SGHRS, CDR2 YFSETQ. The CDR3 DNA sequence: TGCGCCAGCAGCTTGGGATTGGACAAAGAGCAGTTCTTC. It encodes CASSLGLDKEQFF.

CDR3 in DNA: TGTGCCAGCAGCCTTAGCGGGAGCCCCTACGAGCAGTACTTC. Protein product: CASSLSGSPYEQYF. The gene calls are TRBV5-4 and TRBJ2-7, with 9 nucleotides matching TRBD2. The junction had 4 bases not matched to a gene; V was cut back by 4 bases and J by 2 bases. The germline V gene has CDR1 SGHNT and CDR2 YYREEE (reference sequence). The CDR3 consists of 14 residues.

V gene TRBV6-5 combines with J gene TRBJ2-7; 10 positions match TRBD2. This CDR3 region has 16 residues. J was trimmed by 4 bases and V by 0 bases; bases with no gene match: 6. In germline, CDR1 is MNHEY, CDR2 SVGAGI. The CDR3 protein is CASSYSRTSGWYEQYF. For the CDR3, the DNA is TGTGCCAGCAGTTACTCGAGGACTAGCGGTTGGTACGAGCAGTACTTC.

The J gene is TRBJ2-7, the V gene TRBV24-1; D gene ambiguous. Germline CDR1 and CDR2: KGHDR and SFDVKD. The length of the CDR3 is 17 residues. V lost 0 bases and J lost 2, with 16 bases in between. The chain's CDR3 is CATSDLHQVGRPYEQYF. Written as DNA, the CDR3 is TGTGCCACCAGTGATTTGCATCAGGTAGGAAGACCCTACGAGCAGTACTTC.

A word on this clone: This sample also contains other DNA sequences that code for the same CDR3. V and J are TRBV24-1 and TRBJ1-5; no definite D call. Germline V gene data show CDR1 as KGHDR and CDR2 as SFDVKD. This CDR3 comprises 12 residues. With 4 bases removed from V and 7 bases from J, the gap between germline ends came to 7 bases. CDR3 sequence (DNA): TGTGCCACCAGTGAAGGGAGGCAGCCCCAGCATTTT. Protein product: CATSEGRQPQHF.

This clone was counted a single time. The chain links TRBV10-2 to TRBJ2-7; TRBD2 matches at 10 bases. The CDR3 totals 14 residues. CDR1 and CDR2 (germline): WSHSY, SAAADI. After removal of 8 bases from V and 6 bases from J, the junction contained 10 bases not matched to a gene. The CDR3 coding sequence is TGCGCCAGCCGCCAGCGGGGGGGCAAACGCGAGCAGTACTTC. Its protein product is CASRQRGGKREQYF.

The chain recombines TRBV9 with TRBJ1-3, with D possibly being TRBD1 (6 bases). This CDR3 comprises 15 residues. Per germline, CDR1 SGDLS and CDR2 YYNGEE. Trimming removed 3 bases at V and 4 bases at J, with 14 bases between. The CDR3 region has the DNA TGTGCCAGCAGCGGCCAGGGGCAAGCGGGAAACACCATATATTTT. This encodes CASSGQGQAGNTIYF.

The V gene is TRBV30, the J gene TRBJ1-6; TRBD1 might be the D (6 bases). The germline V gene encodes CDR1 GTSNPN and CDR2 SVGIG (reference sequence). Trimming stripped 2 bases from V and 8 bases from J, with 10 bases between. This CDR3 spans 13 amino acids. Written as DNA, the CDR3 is TGTGCCTGGAGTCAAGGGGGTGATTCACCCCTCCACTTT. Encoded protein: CAWSQGGDSPLHF.

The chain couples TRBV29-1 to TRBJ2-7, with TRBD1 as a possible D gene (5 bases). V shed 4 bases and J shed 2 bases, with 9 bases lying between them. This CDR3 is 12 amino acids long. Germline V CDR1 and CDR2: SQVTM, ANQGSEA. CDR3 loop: CSVGAGTYEQYF. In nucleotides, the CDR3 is TGCAGCGTTGGGGCAGGGACCTACGAGCAGTACTTC.

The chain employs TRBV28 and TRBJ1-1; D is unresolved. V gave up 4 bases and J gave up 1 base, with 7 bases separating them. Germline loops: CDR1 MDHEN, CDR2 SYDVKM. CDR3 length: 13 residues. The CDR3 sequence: CASSWLQNTEAFF. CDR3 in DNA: TGTGCCAGCAGTTGGCTCCAGAACACTGAAGCTTTCTTT.

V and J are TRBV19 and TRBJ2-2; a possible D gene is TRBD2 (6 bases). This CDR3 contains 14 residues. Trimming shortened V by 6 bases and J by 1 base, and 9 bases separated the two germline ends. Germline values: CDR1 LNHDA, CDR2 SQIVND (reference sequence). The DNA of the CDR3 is TGTGCCAGTAGACCGGGACTGAACACCGGGGAGCTGTTTTTT. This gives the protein CASRPGLNTGELFF. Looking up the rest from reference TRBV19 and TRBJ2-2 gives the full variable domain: DGGITQSPKYLFRKEGQNVTLSCEQNLNHDAMYWYRQDPGQGLRLIYYSQIVNDFQKGDIAEGYSVSREKKESFPLTVTSAQKNPTAFYLCASRPGLNTGELFFGEGSRLTVL.

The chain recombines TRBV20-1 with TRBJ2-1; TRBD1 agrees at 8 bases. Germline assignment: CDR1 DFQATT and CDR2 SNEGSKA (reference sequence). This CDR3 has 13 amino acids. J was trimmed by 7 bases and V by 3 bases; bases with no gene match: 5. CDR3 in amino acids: CSASRTGRNEQFF. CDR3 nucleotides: TGCAGTGCTAGTCGGACAGGGAGGAATGAGCAGTTCTTC.

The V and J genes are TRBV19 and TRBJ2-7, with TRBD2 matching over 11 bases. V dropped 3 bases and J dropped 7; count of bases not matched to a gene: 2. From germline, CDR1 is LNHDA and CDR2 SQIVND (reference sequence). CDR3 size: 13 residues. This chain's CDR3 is CASSMGLAVEQYF. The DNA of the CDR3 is TGTGCCAGTAGTATGGGACTAGCGGTTGAGCAGTACTTC.

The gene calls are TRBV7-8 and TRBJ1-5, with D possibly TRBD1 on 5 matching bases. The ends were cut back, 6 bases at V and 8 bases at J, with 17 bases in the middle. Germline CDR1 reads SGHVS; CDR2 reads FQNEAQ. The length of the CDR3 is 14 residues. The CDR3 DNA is TGTGCCAGCAGGGAGGGGCCCTCTGATGAGCCCCAGCATTTT. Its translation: CASREGPSDEPQHF.

The CDR3 sequence: CASSLVEAAQYF. In DNA form, the CDR3 reads TGTGCCAGCAGCTTAGTTGAAGCTGCGCAGTACTTC. V and J are TRBV7-9 and TRBJ2-7; D not certain. Trimming cost V 1 base and J 9 bases, with 10 bases left between them. CDR1 and CDR2 (germline): SEHNR, FQNEAQ (reference sequence). This CDR3 region has 12 residues.

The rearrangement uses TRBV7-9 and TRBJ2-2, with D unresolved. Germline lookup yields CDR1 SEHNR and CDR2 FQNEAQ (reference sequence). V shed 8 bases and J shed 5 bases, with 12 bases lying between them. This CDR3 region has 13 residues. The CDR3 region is CASPSELTGELFF. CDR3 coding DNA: TGTGCCAGCCCGTCCGAGTTGACCGGGGAGCTGTTTTTT.

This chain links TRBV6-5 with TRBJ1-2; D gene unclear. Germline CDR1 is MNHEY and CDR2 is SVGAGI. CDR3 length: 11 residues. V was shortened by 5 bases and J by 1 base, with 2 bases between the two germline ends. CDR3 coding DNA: TGTGCCAGCAGTCGTAACTATGGCTACACCTTC. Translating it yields CASSRNYGYTF.

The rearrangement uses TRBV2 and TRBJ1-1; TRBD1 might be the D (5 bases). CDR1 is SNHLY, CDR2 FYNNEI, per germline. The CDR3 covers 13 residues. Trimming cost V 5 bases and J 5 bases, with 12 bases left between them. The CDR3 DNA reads TGTGCCAGCAGTAGCCAGGGATATACTGAAGCTTTCTTT. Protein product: CASSSQGYTEAFF.

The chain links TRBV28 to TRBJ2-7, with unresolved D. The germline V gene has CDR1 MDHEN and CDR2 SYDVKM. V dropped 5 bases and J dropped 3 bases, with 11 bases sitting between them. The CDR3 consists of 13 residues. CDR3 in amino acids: CASSPINFYEQYF. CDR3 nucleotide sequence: TGTGCCAGCAGTCCTATAAACTTCTACGAGCAGTACTTC.

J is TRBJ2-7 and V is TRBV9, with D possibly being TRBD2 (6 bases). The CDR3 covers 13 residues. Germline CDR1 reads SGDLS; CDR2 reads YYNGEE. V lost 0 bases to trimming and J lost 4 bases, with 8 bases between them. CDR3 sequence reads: CASSVGLDYEQYF. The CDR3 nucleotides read TGTGCCAGCAGCGTAGGACTAGATTACGAGCAGTACTTC. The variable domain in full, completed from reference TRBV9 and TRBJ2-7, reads DSGVTQTPKHLITATGQRVTLRCSPRSGDLSVYWYQQSLDQGLQFLIQYYNGEERAKGNILERFSAQQFPDLHSELNLSSLELGDSALYFCASSVGLDYEQYFGPGTRLTVT.

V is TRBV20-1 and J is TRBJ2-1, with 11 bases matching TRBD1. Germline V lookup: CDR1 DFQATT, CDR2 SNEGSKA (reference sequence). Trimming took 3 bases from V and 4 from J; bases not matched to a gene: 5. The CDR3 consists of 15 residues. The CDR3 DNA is TGCAGTGCTAGTTCCGGGACAGGGGGATACAATGAGCAGTTCTTC. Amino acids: CSASSGTGGYNEQFF.

The CDR3 DNA reads TGTGCCTGGAGTGTAAATCTCCGGCTAGCGGGAGGAGAAGAGCAGTTCTTC. Encoded protein: CAWSVNLRLAGGEEQFF. The chain combines TRBV30 with TRBJ2-1; the match to TRBD2 covers 11 bases. Germline values: CDR1 GTSNPN, CDR2 SVGIG (reference sequence). V lost 0 bases and J lost 10; bases outside the gene matches: 14. The CDR3 is made up of 17 amino acids. Filled out from reference TRBV30 and TRBJ2-1, the complete variable domain reads SQTIHQWPATLVQPVGSPLSLECTVEGTSNPNLYWYRQAAGRGLQLLFYSVGIGQISSEVPQNLSASRPQDRQFILSSKKLLLSDSGFYLCAWSVNLRLAGGEEQFFGPGTRLTVL.

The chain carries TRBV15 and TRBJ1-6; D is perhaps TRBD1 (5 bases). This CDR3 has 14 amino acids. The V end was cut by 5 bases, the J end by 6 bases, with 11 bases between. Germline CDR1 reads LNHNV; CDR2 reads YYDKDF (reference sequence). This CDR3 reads CATSLGLRNSPLHF. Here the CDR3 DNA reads TGTGCCACCAGCCTGGGACTTCGTAATTCACCCCTCCACTTT.

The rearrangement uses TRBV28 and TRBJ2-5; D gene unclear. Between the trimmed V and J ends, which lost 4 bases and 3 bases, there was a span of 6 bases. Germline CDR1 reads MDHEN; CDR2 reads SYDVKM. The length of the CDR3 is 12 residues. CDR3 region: CASSSLKETQYF. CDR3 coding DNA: TGTGCCAGCAGTTCGTTAAAAGAGACCCAGTACTTC.